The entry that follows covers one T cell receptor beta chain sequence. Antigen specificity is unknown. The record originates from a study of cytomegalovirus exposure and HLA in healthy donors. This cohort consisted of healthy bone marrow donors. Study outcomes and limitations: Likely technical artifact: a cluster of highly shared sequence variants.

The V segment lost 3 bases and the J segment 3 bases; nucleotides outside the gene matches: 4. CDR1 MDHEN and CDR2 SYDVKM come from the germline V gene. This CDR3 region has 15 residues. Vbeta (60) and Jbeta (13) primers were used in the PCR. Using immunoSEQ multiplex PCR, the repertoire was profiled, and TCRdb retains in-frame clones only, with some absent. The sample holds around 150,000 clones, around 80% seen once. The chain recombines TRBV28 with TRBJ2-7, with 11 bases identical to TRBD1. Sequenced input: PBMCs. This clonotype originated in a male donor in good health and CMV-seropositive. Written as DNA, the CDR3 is TGTGCCAGCAGTTTCGGGACAGGGGGTGGCTACGAGCAGTACTTC. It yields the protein CASSFGTGGGYEQYF. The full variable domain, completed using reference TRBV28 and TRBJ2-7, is DVKVTQSSRYLVKRTGEKVFLECVQDMDHENMFWYRQDPGLGLRLIYFSYDVKMKEKGDIPEGYSVSREKKERFSLILESASTNQTSMYLCASSFGTGGGYEQYFGPGTRLTVT.